Detailed here is one T cell receptor beta chain. The antigen is undetermined. The data originate from a study of cytomegalovirus exposure and HLA in healthy donors. Findings of the study overall: It has been reported that TCR beta sequences accurately predicted the HLA-A and HLA-B alleles of most subjects.

PCR primers comprised 60 Vbeta and 13 Jbeta primers. Method: immunoSEQ multiplex PCR; TCRdb's copy keeps in-frame clones and lacks some. Of more than 100,000 clones in the sample, 70% to 80% were seen once. CDR1 is LNHNV, CDR2 YYDKDF, per germline (reference sequence). The CDR3 spans 14 residues. With 0 bases removed from V and 1 base from J, the gap between germline ends came to 5 bases. The chain joins TRBV15 to TRBJ2-3; no firm D call. Sequenced: PBMCs. The receptor comes from a female donor in good health and CMV-seropositive. The CDR3 region is CATSREARTDTQYF. The CDR3 DNA sequence: TGTGCCACCAGCAGAGAGGCCCGCACAGATACGCAGTATTTT.